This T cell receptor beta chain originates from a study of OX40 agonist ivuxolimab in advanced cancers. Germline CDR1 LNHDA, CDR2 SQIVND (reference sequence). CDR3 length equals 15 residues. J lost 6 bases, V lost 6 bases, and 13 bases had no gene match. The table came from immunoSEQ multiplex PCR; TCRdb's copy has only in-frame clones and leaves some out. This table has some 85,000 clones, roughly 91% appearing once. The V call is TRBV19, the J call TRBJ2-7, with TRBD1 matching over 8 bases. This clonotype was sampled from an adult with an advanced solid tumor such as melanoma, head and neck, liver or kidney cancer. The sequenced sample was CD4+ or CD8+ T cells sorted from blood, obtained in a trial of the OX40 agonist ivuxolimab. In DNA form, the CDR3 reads TGTGCCAGTAGCCCGGACAGGGTGCCGGCCGGCGAGCAGTACTTC. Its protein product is CASSPDRVPAGEQYF.